The 5 T cell receptor beta chains presented below share a single source sample, sequenced in a study of CD8+CD57+ T cells in acquired aplastic anemia. Profiles of TCR beta VDJ and CDR3 were generated from a genomic DNA template. TCRdb re-derived calls from the reads in MiXCR, one entry per CDR3 protein. The sample lists over 150,000 distinct CDR3 sequences; over 70% were seen once. All patients picked for sequencing had shown, by flow cytometry, an expansion of CD8+CD57+ cells. Sequencing was done on a sample of sorted CD4+, CD8+, or CD8+CD57+ T cells (not recorded which) from PBMCs. All receptors derive from a human donor with aplastic anemia.

This clonotype came up a few times. V and J are TRBV7-9 and TRBJ2-7; maybe TRBD1 (5 bases). In germline, CDR1 is SEHNR, CDR2 FQNEAQ (reference sequence). Trimming stripped 6 bases from V and 3 bases from J, with 12 bases between. The CDR3 loop spans 13 amino acids. CDR3 nucleotides: TGTGCCAGCAGTCCCGGACACCTCTACGAGCAGTACTTC. Residues: CASSPGHLYEQYF. Drawing the rest from reference TRBV7-9 and TRBJ2-7, the complete variable domain is DTGVSQNPRHKITKRGQNVTFRCDPISEHNRLYWYRQTLGQGPEFLTYFQNEAQLEKSRLLSDRFSAERPKGSFSTLEIQRTEQGDSAMYLCASSPGHLYEQYFGPGTRLTVT.

The chain uses TRBV7-6 and TRBJ2-6, with D perhaps TRBD1 (6 bases). The CDR3 contains 15 residues. The V gene's germline CDR1 is SGHVS and CDR2 FNYEAQ. V gave up 9 bases and J gave up 0 bases, with 12 bases separating them. CDR3 in amino acids: CARDRTDSGANVLTF. DNA of the CDR3: TGTGCCAGAGATAGGACAGACTCTGGGGCCAACGTCCTGACTTTC.

Turning to this clonotype: A much larger clone is a single base away; this may be a read error. CDR3 bases: TGTGCCATTGGACCAGAGTCAGAGACCCAGTACTTC. It encodes CAIGPESETQYF. The chain has TRBV6-2 or TRBV6-3 and TRBJ2-5; D is unclear. This CDR3 is built from 12 residues. V gave up 10 bases and J gave up 4 bases, with 13 bases separating them. The germline V gene encodes CDR1 MNHEY and CDR2 SVGEGT.

This clonotype was observed once. V and J are TRBV2 and TRBJ2-1; TRBD2 agrees at 11 bases. V was clipped by 8 bases and J by 6 bases; unmatched bases: 9. Germline lookup yields CDR1 SNHLY and CDR2 FYNNEI. The CDR3 runs to 15 residues. The CDR3 reads CASASLAGGINEQFF. CDR3 bases: TGTGCCAGCGCTAGCCTAGCGGGGGGCATCAATGAGCAGTTCTTC.

The chain joins TRBV20-1 to TRBJ2-7; the D gene is possibly TRBD2 (5 bases). CDR1 is DFQATT, CDR2 SNEGSKA, per germline (reference sequence). V was shortened by 6 bases and J by 3 bases, with 9 bases between the two germline ends. The CDR3 is made up of 11 amino acids. CDR3 in DNA: TGCAGTGCAACAGACTACTACGAGCAGTACTTC. This codes for CSATDYYEQYF.